The 25 T cell receptor beta chains in this list originate from one sample, sequenced in a study of vaccination effects on CD4 cells after COVID-19. These receptors are not linked to any known antigen. Clones were sequenced by immunoSEQ multiplex PCR, and TCRdb holds only the in-frame ones, with some missing. This table holds some 30,000 clones, 80% found once. Using viral peptide pools, the ViraFEST assay grew out antigen-specific CD4+ T cells prior to sequencing. Subsequent to approximately 9 days of culture, CD4+ T cells were isolated. The vaccine given was either BNT162b2 or mRNA-1273, in two doses. The sequencing used CD4+ T cells from PBMCs cultured with SARS-CoV-2 spike peptides, collected after COVID-19 vaccination. These receptors were obtained from a human donor who received a COVID-19 vaccine. Some clones in this sample may be carry-over from other donors' samples.

V and J are TRBV6-1 and TRBJ2-5, with D possibly matching TRBD2 (5 bases). This CDR3 is built from 15 residues. The V gene's germline CDR1 is MNHNS and CDR2 SASEGT. The V and J ends lost 3 bases and 5 bases respectively, with 16 bases between them. The CDR3 nucleotides are TGTGCCAGCAGTGATGGTTGGGGAGTGTATGAGACCCAGTACTTC. Translated: CASSDGWGVYETQYF.

The V and J genes are TRBV3-1 (or the pseudogene TRBV3-2) and TRBJ2-3; 8 bases agree with TRBD2. V lost 1 base and J lost 4; bases outside the gene matches: 4. The CDR3 consists of 15 residues. The germline gives CDR1 LGHDT, CDR2 YNNKEL (reference sequence). CDR3 sequence reads: CASSQGLLAADTQYF. In DNA, the CDR3 is TGTGCCAGCAGCCAAGGACTACTAGCGGCAGATACGCAGTATTTT.

The rearrangement joins TRBV19 to TRBJ1-3; D is unresolved. V was trimmed by 6 bases and J by 0 bases, leaving 12 bases between them. CDR3 length equals 15 residues. Germline CDR1 reads LNHDA; CDR2 reads SQIVND (reference sequence). DNA for the CDR3: TGTGCCAGTAGGCAAAACAGCGGCTCTGGAAACACCATATATTTT. The encoded protein is CASRQNSGSGNTIYF.

The rearrangement joins TRBV7-3 to TRBJ1-5, with D hard to call. The CDR3 extends over 13 amino acids. Trimming took 5 bases from V and 2 from J, leaving 7 bases between them. CDR1 and CDR2 (germline): SGHTA, FQGTGA. CDR3 bases: TGTGCCAGCAGCCTGACTGGCAATCAGCCCCAGCATTTT. Translation: CASSLTGNQPQHF.

A single count supports this clone. The chain is built from TRBV27 and TRBJ1-2; maybe TRBD1 (6 bases). Per the germline V gene, CDR1 is MNHEY and CDR2 is SMNVEV (reference sequence). This CDR3 region has 16 residues. Trimming cost V 0 bases and J 6 bases, with 17 bases left between them. The CDR3 region has the DNA TGTGCCAGCAGTTTATCCGGGACATCCGAATTCGATGGCTACACCTTC. The encoded protein is CASSLSGTSEFDGYTF.

The V and J genes are TRBV5-8 and TRBJ2-3, with 9 positions matching TRBD2. CDR1 is SGHTS, CDR2 YDEGEE, per germline. The CDR3 consists of 18 residues. With 7 bases clipped from V and 0 bases from J, the junction kept 15 bases outside the gene matches. The CDR3 region is CASPQGLAGFSSTDTQYF. For the CDR3, the DNA is TGTGCCAGCCCCCAGGGGCTAGCGGGGTTTTCTAGCACAGATACGCAGTATTTT.

This CDR3 is CASRQGANGELFF. The CDR3 DNA reads TGTGCCAGCAGACAGGGGGCGAACGGGGAGCTGTTTTTT. The rearrangement uses TRBV6-5 and TRBJ2-2, with TRBD1 matching over 9 bases. The CDR3 is 13 amino acids. Germline loops: CDR1 MNHEY, CDR2 SVGAGI. J lost 7 bases, V lost 6 bases, and 3 bases had no gene match.

The V and J genes are TRBV10-2 and TRBJ1-6, with D hard to call. The CDR3 spans 14 residues. V was clipped by 2 bases and J by 5 bases, with 7 bases between them. CDR1 WSHSY and CDR2 SAAADI come from the germline V gene. The CDR3 sequence: CASSEMADNSPLHF. For the CDR3, the DNA is TGCGCCAGCAGTGAGATGGCAGATAATTCACCCCTCCACTTT.

The V gene is TRBV24-1, the J gene TRBJ2-1; 8 nucleotides agree with TRBD2. The length of the CDR3 is 16 residues. V was pared by 1 base and J by 1 base, with 2 bases of the junction left unmatched. Per germline, CDR1 KGHDR and CDR2 SFDVKD. In nucleotides, the CDR3 is TGTGCCACCAGTGATTTAGGGACTAGTTCCTACAATGAGCAGTTCTTC. This encodes CATSDLGTSSYNEQFF.

The chain couples TRBV18 to TRBJ2-5, with D possibly matching TRBD1 (6 bases). Germline values: CDR1 KGHSH, CDR2 LQKENI. Trimming removed 6 bases at V and 4 bases at J, with 12 bases between. The CDR3 loop spans 13 amino acids. CDR3 region: CASSLGQRETQYF. DNA of the CDR3: TGTGCCAGCTCCCTAGGACAGCGAGAGACCCAGTACTTC.

This clone showed up just once. The CDR3 sequence: CASRATRGGYEQYV. CDR3 sequence (DNA): TGTGCCAGCAGAGCGACGAGGGGGGGATACGAGCAGTACGTC. This rearrangement joins TRBV6-6 to TRBJ2-7, with a possible D match to TRBD2 (7 bases). Trimming shortened V by 6 bases and J by 4 bases, and 16 bases separated the two germline ends. CDR1 is MNHNY, CDR2 SVGAGI, per germline (reference sequence). This CDR3 comprises 14 residues.

This clone was picked up one time. The chain combines TRBV18 with TRBJ2-1; D is undetermined. Trimming left V 3 bases short and J 2 bases short, with 11 bases between. Per the germline V gene, CDR1 is KGHSH and CDR2 is LQKENI. CDR3 length: 15 amino acids. The CDR3 DNA reads TGTGCCAGCTCACCGCAGCCGAGCGCCTACAATGAGCAGTTCTTC. The encoded protein is CASSPQPSAYNEQFF.

The CDR3 reads CASSLGTGQAYEQYV. CDR3 nucleotides: TGCGCCAGCAGCTTGGGCACAGGTCAGGCCTACGAGCAGTACGTC. The V gene is TRBV5-1, the J gene TRBJ2-7; perhaps TRBD1 as D (5 bases). The CDR3 consists of 15 residues. CDR1 and CDR2 from the germline V gene are SGHRS and YFSETQ. V lost 0 bases, J lost 2 bases, and 12 bases lay in between.

The rearrangement uses TRBV10-2 and TRBJ2-3; D not certain. This CDR3 is built from 15 residues. With 3 bases removed from V and 0 bases from J, the gap between germline ends came to 10 bases. From germline, CDR1 is WSHSY and CDR2 SAAADI. The CDR3 is CASSDNHPSTDTQYF. In DNA form, the CDR3 reads TGCGCCAGCAGTGACAACCACCCTAGCACAGATACGCAGTATTTT.

This clone showed up just once. The chain employs TRBV28 and TRBJ1-2; tentatively, D is TRBD1 (5 bases). Looked up from germline, CDR1 is MDHEN and CDR2 is SYDVKM. The length of the CDR3 is 14 residues. V lost 5 bases and J lost 4, with 14 bases in between. The CDR3 bases are TGTGCCAGCAGTACCTCAGGGAGCGGCTATGGCTACACCTTC. This gives the protein CASSTSGSGYGYTF.

The V gene is TRBV7-2, the J gene TRBJ1-3, with 10 bases fitting TRBD1. The CDR3 totals 17 residues. Trimming removed 2 bases from V and 2 bases from J; junction bases left unmatched: 6. Germline V gives CDR1 SGHTA, CDR2 FQGNSA. The chain's CDR3 is CASSLRADRGPGNTIYF. CDR3 coding DNA: TGTGCCAGCAGCTTAAGGGCCGACAGGGGGCCTGGAAACACCATATATTTT.

This chain uses TRBV5-1 with TRBJ1-4, with D perhaps TRBD1 (6 bases). The CDR3 is 15 amino acids. V was pared by 0 bases and J by 4 bases, with 10 bases between. Germline V gene lookup returns CDR1 SGHRS and CDR2 YFSETQ. Here the CDR3 DNA reads TGCGCCAGCAGCTTGGAGGGGGTAAATAATGAAAAACTGTTTTTT. Encoded protein: CASSLEGVNNEKLFF.

The CDR3 loop reads CASLPEEETQYF. The DNA for the CDR3 is TGTGCCAGCCTCCCGGAGGAAGAGACCCAGTACTTC. This chain joins TRBV2 and TRBJ2-5; a weak D match, TRBD2 (5 bases). Trimming took 8 bases from V and 3 from J, leaving 10 bases between them. The CDR3 consists of 12 residues. Looked up from germline, CDR1 is SNHLY and CDR2 is FYNNEI.

This chain's CDR3 is CASSQASAGYNQPQHF. CDR3 in DNA: TGCGCCAGCAGCCAAGCCTCGGCAGGGTACAATCAGCCCCAGCATTTT. The chain links TRBV4-1 to TRBJ1-5; possible D gene TRBD1, 5 bases. Germline assignment: CDR1 MGHRA and CDR2 YSYEKL. The CDR3 totals 16 residues. V was shortened by 1 base and J by 3 bases, with 13 bases between the two germline ends.

V and J are TRBV5-6 and TRBJ2-1; unclear D gene. From germline, CDR1 is SGHDT and CDR2 YYEEEE. This CDR3 has 14 amino acids. The germline V and J ends were trimmed by 4 bases and 5 bases, with 13 bases remaining between them. CDR3 nucleotide sequence: TGTGCCAGCAGCCCCATGGCCGAAGACAATGAGCAGTTCTTC. Residues: CASSPMAEDNEQFF.

The J gene is TRBJ1-6, the V gene TRBV11-2; 9 bases are a match to TRBD1. With 5 bases clipped from V and 10 bases from J, the junction kept 15 bases outside the gene matches. From germline, CDR1 is SGHAT and CDR2 FQNNGV. The CDR3 runs to 17 residues. The CDR3 sequence is CASSPPGDRVLKSPLHF. The DNA for the CDR3 is TGTGCCAGCAGCCCTCCTGGGGACAGGGTTTTAAAATCACCCCTCCACTTT.

This clone was counted a single time. The rearrangement uses TRBV18 and TRBJ2-7; 8 bases fit TRBD1. The CDR3 has 13 amino acids. Germline V CDR1 and CDR2: KGHSH, LQKENI. After removal of 4 bases from V and 6 bases from J, the junction contained 5 bases not matched to a gene. CDR3: CASSLGQGREQYV. The CDR3 DNA reads TGTGCCAGCTCACTAGGACAGGGTCGCGAGCAGTACGTC.

V and J are TRBV12-2 and TRBJ2-7. TRBV12-2 is annotated as a pseudogene. The CDR3 loop spans 15 amino acids. The CDR3 DNA reads TGTGCAAGTCGCTTAGGGACGGTCGGACGCTACGAGCAGTACGTC. It is translated as CASRLGTVGRYEQYV.

This clone was counted a single time. The V and J genes are TRBV6-2 or TRBV6-3 and TRBJ2-3; 13 bases are a match to TRBD2. The CDR3 length is 16 residues. From germline, CDR1 is MNHEY and CDR2 SVGEGT. Germline trimming cut 6 bases from V and 4 bases from J; bases unmatched to any gene: 7. The CDR3: CASSPGLAGAPDTQYF. CDR3 DNA: TGTGCCAGCAGCCCTGGACTAGCGGGGGCCCCAGATACGCAGTATTTT.

This clone appeared a single time. The chain carries TRBV28 and TRBJ2-4; TRBD1 agrees at 10 bases. V lost 6 bases and J lost 6; bases outside the gene matches: 8. Germline loops: CDR1 MDHEN, CDR2 SYDVKM. The CDR3 is made up of 15 amino acids. CDR3 nucleotide sequence: TGTGCCAGCAGCCTCGACAGGGGGCGGGGAAACATTCAGTACTTC. Translation: CASSLDRGRGNIQYF.